This TCR beta chain was documented in a study of blood T cell repertoires in COVID-19. At the level of the study: Samples taken during acute and convalescent COVID-19 were collected in the United States, Italy and Spain.

Generated by immunoSEQ multiplex PCR, the TCRdb table keeps only in-frame clones and is missing some. Among 250,000 to 300,000 clones, roughly nine tenths were seen once, and the ten largest hold approximately 1.3%. In terms of age and location, participants ranged from roughly 18 to 95 years and lived in about 25 US areas. Categorization into cohorts depended on clinical history that participants reported. V trimming: 0 bases; J trimming: 2 bases; junction bases outside the gene matches: 4. The CDR3 length is 15 residues. From germline, CDR1 is SGHRS and CDR2 YFSETQ. The chain employs TRBV5-1 and TRBJ2-7, with 8 bases matching TRBD2. The sample was PBMCs or T cells enriched from blood (not recorded which). This TCR came from a human donor in a cohort exposed to, infected with or recovered from COVID-19 (not recorded which). The donor label of this sample is uncertain. The CDR3 loop reads CASSLGAGATYEQYF. CDR3 DNA sequence: TGCGCCAGCAGCTTGGGAGCGGGGGCCACCTACGAGCAGTACTTC. Together with reference TRBV5-1 and TRBJ2-7, the CDR3 gives the full variable domain: KAGVTQTPRYLIKTRGQQVTLSCSPISGHRSVSWYQQTPGQGLQFLFEYFSETQRNKGNFPGRFSGRQFSNSRSEMNVSTLELGDSALYLCASSLGAGATYEQYFGPGTRLTVT.